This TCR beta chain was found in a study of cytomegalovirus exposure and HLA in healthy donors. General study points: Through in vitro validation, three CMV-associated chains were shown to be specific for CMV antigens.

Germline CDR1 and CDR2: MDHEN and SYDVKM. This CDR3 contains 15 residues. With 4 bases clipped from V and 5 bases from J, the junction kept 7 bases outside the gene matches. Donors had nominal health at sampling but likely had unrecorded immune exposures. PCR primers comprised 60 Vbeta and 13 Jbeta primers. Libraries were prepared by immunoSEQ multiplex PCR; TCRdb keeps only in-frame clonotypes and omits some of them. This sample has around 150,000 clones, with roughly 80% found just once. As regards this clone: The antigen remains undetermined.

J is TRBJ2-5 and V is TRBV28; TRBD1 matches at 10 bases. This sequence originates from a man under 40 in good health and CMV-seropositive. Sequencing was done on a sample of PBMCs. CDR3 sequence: CASSSPTGGQETQYF. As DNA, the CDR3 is TGTGCCAGCAGTTCCCCGACAGGGGGCCAGGAGACCCAGTACTTC.